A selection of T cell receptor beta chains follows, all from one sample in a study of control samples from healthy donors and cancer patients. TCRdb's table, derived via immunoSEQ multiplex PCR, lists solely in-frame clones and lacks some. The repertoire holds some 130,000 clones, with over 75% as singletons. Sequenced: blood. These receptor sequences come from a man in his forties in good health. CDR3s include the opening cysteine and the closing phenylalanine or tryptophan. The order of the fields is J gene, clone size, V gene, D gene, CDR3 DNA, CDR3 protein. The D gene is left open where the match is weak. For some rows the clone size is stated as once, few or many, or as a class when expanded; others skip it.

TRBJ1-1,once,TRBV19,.,TGTGCCAGTAGTATCGAATTCGGCATCATGAACACTGAAGCTTTCTTT,CASSIEFGIMNTEAFF
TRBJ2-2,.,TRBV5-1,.,TGCGCCAGCAGAATGGCAGAAGAATCCGGGGAGCTGTTTTTT,CASRMAEESGELFF
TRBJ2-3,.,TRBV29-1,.,TGCAGCACAGAAGATACGCAGTATTTT,CSTEDTQYF
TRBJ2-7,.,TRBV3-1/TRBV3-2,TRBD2,TGTGCCAGCAGCCCTCCAAGACTAGCGGGGGGTGGAAGTTACGAGCAGTACTTC,CASSPPRLAGGGSYEQYF
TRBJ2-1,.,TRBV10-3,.,TGTGCCATCAGTCAGGACCTTTACAATGAGCAGTTCTTC,CAISQDLYNEQFF
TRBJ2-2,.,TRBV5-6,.,TGTGCCAGCAGCTTGGCCGGCGGGCAAGTGGAGCTGTTTTTT,CASSLAGGQVELFF
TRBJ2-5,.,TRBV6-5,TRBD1,TGTGCCAGCAGTTACGACAGGGGGCTGGAGACCCAGTACTTC,CASSYDRGLETQYF
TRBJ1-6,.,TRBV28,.,TGTGCCAGCAGTGTACCATTGGGGACGGCGGTATCACCCCTCCACTTT,CASSVPLGTAVSPLHF
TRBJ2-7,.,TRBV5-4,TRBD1,TGTGCCAGCAGCGAGGGACAGCGCTACGAGCAGTACTTC,CASSEGQRYEQYF
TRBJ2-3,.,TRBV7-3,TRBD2,TGTGCCAGCAGCTCGGGACTAGCGAGAGGCACAGATACGCAGTATTTT,CASSSGLARGTDTQYF
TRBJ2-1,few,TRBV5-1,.,TGCGCCAGCAGCGGGGGAGGGGGTTACTCCTACAATGAGCAGTTCTTC,CASSGGGGYSYNEQFF
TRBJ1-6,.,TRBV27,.,TGTGCCAGCAGCTTCCTAGATCTTACAGGGCGATACTATAATTCACCCCTCCACTTT,CASSFLDLTGRYYNSPLHF
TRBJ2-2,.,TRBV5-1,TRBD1,TGCGCCAGCAGCTTGGGGGTGACAGGACAGGACGGGGAGCTGTTTTTT,CASSLGVTGQDGELFF
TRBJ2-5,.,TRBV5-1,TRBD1,TGCGCCAGCAGCACCAGGACAGGTCAAGAGACCCAGTACTTC,CASSTRTGQETQYF
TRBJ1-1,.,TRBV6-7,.,TGTGCCCTCCACCACACTGAAGCTTTCTTT,CALHHTEAFF
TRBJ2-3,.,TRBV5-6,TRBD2,TGTGCCAGCAGCATAGGACTAGCGGGTGGGGATACGCAGTATTTT,CASSIGLAGGDTQYF
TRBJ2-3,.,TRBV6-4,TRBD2,TGTGCCAGCAGTGCATCTAGCGGGGGGGTGACAGATACGCAGTATTTT,CASSASSGGVTDTQYF
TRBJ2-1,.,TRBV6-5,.,TGTGCCAGCAGTTACCGGGGGGCCGCTGAGCAGTTCTTC,CASSYRGAAEQFF
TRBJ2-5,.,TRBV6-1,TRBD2,TGTGCCAGCAGTGAGCAGCGGGGCGGGGAGACCCAGTACTTC,CASSEQRGGETQYF
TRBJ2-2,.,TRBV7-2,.,TGTGCCAGCAGCTCCGGGACAAACGCGAACACCGGGGAGCTGTTTTTT,CASSSGTNANTGELFF
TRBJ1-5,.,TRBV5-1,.,TGCGCCAGCTGGGGGGTCGCGTATTTCGGCAATCAGCCCCAGCATTTT,CASWGVAYFGNQPQHF
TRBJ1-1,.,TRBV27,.,TGTGCCAGCAGTTTATCCTTTTGGAACACTGAAGCTTTCTTT,CASSLSFWNTEAFF
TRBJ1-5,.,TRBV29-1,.,TGCAGTGCGATTTTGGACGGCAATCAGCCCCAGCATTTT,CSAILDGNQPQHF
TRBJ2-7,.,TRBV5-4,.,TGTGCCAGCAGCTTAGGCGGGCCGTACGAGCAGTACTTC,CASSLGGPYEQYF
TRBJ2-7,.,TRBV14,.,TGTGCCAGCAGCCAAGGGAGGGGTTTATTCTACGAGCAGTACTTC,CASSQGRGLFYEQYF
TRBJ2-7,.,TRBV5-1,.,TGCGCCAGCAGCTCGAATACGGGTTACGAGCAGTACTTC,CASSSNTGYEQYF
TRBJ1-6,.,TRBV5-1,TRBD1,TGCGCCAGCAGCCCCGGACAGGGGGACGGTTTTCTCCACTTT,CASSPGQGDGFLHF
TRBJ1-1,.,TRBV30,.,TGTGCCTGGAGTGTTCATGCCCACAACACTGAAGCTTTCTTT,CAWSVHAHNTEAFF
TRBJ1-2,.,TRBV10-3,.,TGTGCCATCACCCGGGACACAGCCCTCTATGGCTACACCTTC,CAITRDTALYGYTF
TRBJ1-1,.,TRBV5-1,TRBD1,TGCGCCAGCAGCGCAGGGACAGCTGTTGTGACTTTCTTT,CASSAGTAVVTFF
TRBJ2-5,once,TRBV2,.,TGTGCCAGTTATGGAACTGCTGAGACCCAGTACTTC,CASYGTAETQYF
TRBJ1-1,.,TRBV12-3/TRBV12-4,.,TGTGCCAGCACCTTGGGTGGCACTGAAGCTTTCTTT,CASTLGGTEAFF
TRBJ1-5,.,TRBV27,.,TGTGCCAGCAGTTCCAATAGCAATCAGCCCCAGCATTTT,CASSSNSNQPQHF
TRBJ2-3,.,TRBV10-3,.,TGTGCCATCAGTGGGGCAGGCACAGATACGCAGTATTTT,CAISGAGTDTQYF
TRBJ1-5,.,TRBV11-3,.,TGTGCCAGCAGCTTAGATCCAGGGCTCAAAATAAGCAATCAGCCCCAGCATTTT,CASSLDPGLKISNQPQHF
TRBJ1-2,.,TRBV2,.,TGTGCCAGCAGCGACAGAAACTATGGCTACACCTTC,CASSDRNYGYTF
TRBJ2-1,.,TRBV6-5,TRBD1,TGTGCCAGCAGTTTGACAGGGGATGAGCAGTTCTTC,CASSLTGDEQFF
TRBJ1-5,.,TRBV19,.,TGTGCCAGTACAGCACAGCATAGCAATCAGCCCCAGCATTTT,CASTAQHSNQPQHF
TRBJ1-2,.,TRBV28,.,TGTGCCAGCAGTTTAAATTGGGGGCCTCGGGGCTACACCTTC,CASSLNWGPRGYTF
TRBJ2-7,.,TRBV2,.,TGTGCCAGCAGTGGGGGACTCACGGGTTACGAGCAGTACTTC,CASSGGLTGYEQYF